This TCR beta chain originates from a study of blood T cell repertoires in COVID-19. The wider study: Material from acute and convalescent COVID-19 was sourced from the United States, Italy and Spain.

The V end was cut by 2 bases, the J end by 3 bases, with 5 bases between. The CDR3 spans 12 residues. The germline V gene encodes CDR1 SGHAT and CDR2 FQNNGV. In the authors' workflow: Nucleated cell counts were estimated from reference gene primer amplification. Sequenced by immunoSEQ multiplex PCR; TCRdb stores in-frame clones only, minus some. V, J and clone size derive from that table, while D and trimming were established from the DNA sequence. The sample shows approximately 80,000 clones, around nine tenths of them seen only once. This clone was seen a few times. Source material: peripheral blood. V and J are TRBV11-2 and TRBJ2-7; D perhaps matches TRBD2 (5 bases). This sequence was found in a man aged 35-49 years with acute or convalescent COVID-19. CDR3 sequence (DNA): TGTGCCAGCAGCTTAAGCGGCTACGAGCAGTACTTC. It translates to CASSLSGYEQYF.